This T cell receptor beta chain was sequenced in a study of yellow fever vaccine responses in identical twins. TCRdb fed the RT-PCR reads into MiXCR, producing one record per CDR3 protein. The sample yields 2,500 or so distinct CDR3 sequences, about 80% seen once. Concerning this clonotype: The antigen is unknown.

General observations from the study: It has been reported that, in twins, the vaccine T cell response seemed partly convergent and partly personalized.

This CDR3 has 11 amino acids. CDR1 and CDR2 from the germline V gene are LGHDT and YNNKEL (reference sequence). V lost 11 bases and J lost 4, with 10 bases in between. The TCR sequence derives from a female donor who received the yellow fever vaccine. The chain uses TRBV3-1 and TRBJ2-3, with D possibly matching TRBD2 (6 bases). The material was T cells from blood (PBMCs), unsorted or a sorted subset (not recorded which), obtained before or after yellow fever vaccination (not recorded which). CDR3 bases: TGTGCCGCAGTAGCGGCAGATACGCAGTATTTT. Translation: CAAVAADTQYF.